This T cell receptor beta chain was obtained from a study of lymphopenia after photon versus proton radiotherapy. Study outcomes and limitations: Proton therapy kept repertoires fairly stable, unlike photons, which gained effector/memory cells.

The germline V gene has CDR1 SGHDN and CDR2 FVKESK. This CDR3 has 15 residues. Deletions cut 4 bases from V and 1 base from J, with 8 bases between. Details on this clone: Its antigen is not identified.

The repertoire was sequenced with immunoSEQ multiplex PCR; TCRdb's copy has only in-frame clones and lacks some. The repertoire holds about 62,000 clones, with 87% as singletons. This specimen was peripheral blood, taken from a patient treated with proton-based radiotherapy. The rearrangement links TRBV14 to TRBJ2-6, with unresolved D. The receptor's source is a man older than 75 with esophageal cancer. The CDR3 DNA reads TGTGCCAGCAGCCCCCGTCCGTCTGGGGCCAACGTCCTGACTTTC. It yields the protein CASSPRPSGANVLTF.